These T cell receptor beta chains were read from a single sample in a study of graft-versus-host responses after intestinal transplantation. No antigen is known for these receptors. Generated by immunoSEQ multiplex PCR, the TCRdb table keeps only in-frame clones and is missing some. Of fewer than 110,000 clones in the sample, 80% to 90% were seen once. This specimen was unstimulated CD4+ T cells sorted from spleen or lymph node cells, taken before transplant. These receptors were taken from a human donor who was the organ donor for an intestinal transplant. CDR3s leave out the opening cysteine and the closing phenylalanine or tryptophan. A D gene is named only where the DNA matches it firmly.

D gene,V gene,J gene,CDR3 protein
NA,TRBV7-3,TRBJ2-6,ASSSQGPGANVLT
TRBD1,TRBV10-2,TRBJ1-2,ASLDRVYGYT
NA,TRBV18,TRBJ2-1,ASLISQSDEQF
TRBD2,TRBV6-6,TRBJ2-5,ASRRRLAGRETQY
NA,TRBV7-2,TRBJ2-5,ASSAGPIQETQY
TRBD2,TRBV7-2,TRBJ2-7,ASSLAGGSSYEQY
NA,TRBV2,TRBJ2-2,ASVSTGELF
TRBD1,TRBV6-5,TRBJ1-3,AADPDRGSGNTIY
NA,TRBV7-9,TRBJ1-6,ASSPARGLDSPLH
TRBD2,TRBV7-6,TRBJ2-7,ASSLDSGGGYEQY
TRBD1,TRBV5-1,TRBJ2-1,ASGQGAMSADEQF
NA,TRBV5-8,TRBJ1-2,ASSHPTGGGYT
TRBD2,TRBV6-1,TRBJ2-3,ASSVGLAGAPADTQY
NA,TRBV25-1,TRBJ2-7,ASQTDSYEQY
TRBD2,TRBV9,TRBJ2-3,ASSVGTSGTDTQY
NA,TRBV5-4,TRBJ2-2,ASSLQGRNTGELF
TRBD2,TRBV5-1,TRBJ2-5,ASSLGLAQETQY
TRBD2,TRBV5-6,TRBJ2-1,ASRDTSGPYNEQF
TRBD1,TRBV2,TRBJ1-5,ASNSPATGGQPQH
TRBD2,TRBV7-2,TRBJ2-7,ASSLVSGLAGGAYEQY
TRBD2,TRBV5-4,TRBJ2-3,ASSSTSGSAWDTQY
NA,TRBV29-1,TRBJ2-7,SVEERGTLYEQY
TRBD2,TRBV7-2,TRBJ2-1,ASSSQSGGPYNEQF
NA,TRBV29-1,TRBJ2-1,SVALLYLGNEQF
NA,TRBV11-2,TRBJ1-1,ASSGVKASWNTEAF
NA,TRBV5-5,TRBJ1-5,ASKAGVNSNQPQH
NA,TRBV10-3,TRBJ2-2,AIRTGWGTGELF
TRBD1,TRBV27,TRBJ1-5,ASSLFVPLNRGHQPQH
NA,TRBV13,TRBJ2-5,ASSLAGETQY
NA,TRBV19,TRBJ2-6,ASSFEVSGANVLT
TRBD2,TRBV27,TRBJ2-1,ASSYGRAIYNEQF
NA,TRBV28,TRBJ2-1,ASSLAGTGGYEQF
NA,TRBV29-1,TRBJ1-1,SVVQAYTEAF
TRBD2,TRBV16,TRBJ2-3,ASSQSDPKRLARYSTDTQY
NA,TRBV29-1,TRBJ1-2,SVATSSGYT